Included here is one TCR beta chain sequence, with context. Its antigen is as yet unknown. Time point given: persistent/refractory GD, antithyroid drugs over 5 years with positive TRAb. PBMC-derived RNA was used for the TCR library. Patients of an endocrinology department in Xi'an, China, were included. Construction of the TCR beta libraries employed iRepertoire HTBI primers in conjunction with Arm-PCR of CDR3 regions. TCRdb reprocessed the multiplex PCR reads with MiXCR, giving one entry per CDR3 protein. The sample has 700,000 or so distinct CDR3 sequences, 25% to 35% seen once. This entry is derived from a study of regulatory T cells in long-lasting Graves disease. The CDR3 has 14 amino acids. Looked up from germline, CDR1 is MGHRA and CDR2 is YSYEKL. With V trimmed by 1 base and J by 8 bases, 5 bases remained unmatched. Whole-study results and caveats: Persistent Graves' cases showed lower TCR diversity than newly diagnosed cases.

This receptor was identified in a female donor with Graves disease. The sequencing here drew on peripheral blood mononuclear cells (PBMCs), taken when the disease was refractory, from a patient treated with antithyroid drugs. The chain carries TRBV4-1 and TRBJ2-4, with 7 positions matching TRBD1. CDR3 DNA sequence: TGCGCCAGCAGCCAAGCCGACAGGGATGACATTCAGTACTTC. Residues: CASSQADRDDIQYF.